The 8 T cell receptor beta chains in this list originate from one sample, sequenced in a study of T cell responses to AZD1222 COVID-19 vaccine. Generated by immunoSEQ multiplex PCR, the TCRdb table keeps only in-frame clones and is missing some. This sample has around 120,000 clones; roughly 91% occur once, and the top ten carry 5%. This specimen consisted of peripheral blood, obtained 28 days after the second AZD1222 dose. Source of these receptors: an adult who received the AZD1222 COVID-19 vaccine.

The chain has TRBV7-9 and TRBJ2-1; 10 nucleotides align to TRBD2. The CDR3 is made up of 18 amino acids. J lost 4 bases, V lost 5 bases, and 14 bases had no gene match. Looked up from germline, CDR1 is SEHNR and CDR2 is FQNEAQ (reference sequence). CDR3 nucleotide sequence: TGTGCCAGCAGCCCAGGGGTGGATAGCGGGAGGCAGTACAATGAGCAGTTCTTC. Residues: CASSPGVDSGRQYNEQFF.

This rearrangement joins TRBV14 to TRBJ2-7; D possibly uses TRBD1 or TRBD2 (5 bases each). V was shortened by 4 bases and J by 5 bases, with 15 bases between the two germline ends. Looked up from germline, CDR1 is SGHDN and CDR2 is FVKESK. This CDR3 is 14 amino acids long. The CDR3 region has the DNA TGTGCCAGCAGCCCCCTTCTAGGGGACCACGAGCAGTACTTC. It yields the protein CASSPLLGDHEQYF. Full variable domain (remainder filled in from reference TRBV14 and TRBJ2-7): EAGVTQFPSHSVIEKGQTVTLRCDPISGHDNLYWYRRVMGKEIKFLLHFVKESKQDESGMPNNRFLAERTGGTYSTLKVQPAELEDSGVYFCASSPLLGDHEQYFGPGTRLTVT.

The chain is built from TRBV10-2 and TRBJ2-2, with 10 positions matching TRBD2. Germline V gene lookup returns CDR1 WSHSY and CDR2 SAAADI. This CDR3 spans 16 amino acids. V shed 4 bases, J shed 7 bases, and the junction held 9 bases outside the gene matches. In DNA, the CDR3 is TGCGCCAGCAGTGTGACCAGCGGGGGGGCAGTCGGGGAGCTGTTTTTT. Translated, it gives CASSVTSGGAVGELFF.

J is TRBJ1-2 and V is TRBV4-1, with D possibly TRBD1 on 6 matching bases. The CDR3 consists of 14 residues. The V and J ends lost 0 bases and 7 bases respectively, with 12 bases between them. Germline CDR1 MGHRA, CDR2 YSYEKL. The CDR3 sequence: CASSQDRGSGGYTF. DNA of the CDR3: TGCGCCAGCAGCCAAGACAGGGGTTCGGGTGGCTACACCTTC.

V and J are TRBV28 and TRBJ1-2; D not certain. CDR3 length equals 12 residues. V shed 8 bases and J shed 8 bases, with 15 bases lying between them. Germline assignment: CDR1 MDHEN and CDR2 SYDVKM. The CDR3, as DNA: TGTGCCAGCGCCTTCGGGGTCCGCGGCTACACCTTC. It translates to CASAFGVRGYTF.

The V and J genes are TRBV1 and TRBJ1-1. TRBV1 constitutes a pseudogene. This CDR3 region has 15 residues. As DNA, the CDR3 is TGCACCAGCAGCAGCGGCCACAGAAGGAACACTGAAGCTTTCTTT. Translated, it gives CTSSSGHRRNTEAFF.

V usage is TRBV18 and J usage is TRBJ2-7; TRBD2 matches at 8 bases. CDR1 is KGHSH, CDR2 LQKENI, per germline. The V segment lost 3 bases and the J segment 5 bases; nucleotides outside the gene matches: 12. The length of the CDR3 is 16 residues. CDR3 sequence: CASSPLLSGSPHEQYF. The CDR3 DNA follows: TGTGCCAGCTCACCGCTACTCAGCGGGAGCCCCCACGAGCAGTACTTC.

Details on this clone: Distinct nucleotide sequences in the sample also encode this CDR3. The chain has TRBV12-3 or TRBV12-4 and TRBJ2-5; no firm D call. The ends were cut back, 2 bases at V and 5 bases at J, with 3 bases in the middle. The CDR3 is made up of 11 amino acids. The CDR3 sequence: CASSLKETQYF. The CDR3 DNA reads TGTGCCAGCAGTTTAAAGGAGACCCAGTACTTC.